This T cell receptor beta chain was observed in a study of graft-versus-host responses after intestinal transplantation. Study overall: Recipients were given multivisceral, liver-intestinal, or isolated intestinal transplants. Uniformly, recipients were administered anti-thymocyte globulin induction with subsequent tacrolimus and steroids for three to four years.

Processing of graft tissue released intraepithelial and lamina propria lymphocytes. Repertoires were generated with immunoSEQ multiplex PCR, while TCRdb's copy carries only in-frame clones and drops some. The table has fewer than 20,000 clones, roughly 80% seen once. Overall study findings and caveats: Some GvH clones were seen earlier in gut or blood, suggesting intestinal origin.

On this clone itself: Its antigen is not known.

Germline V gene lookup returns CDR1 SGHTA and CDR2 FQGTGA. Trimming took 4 bases from V and 6 from J; bases not matched to a gene: 2. The CDR3 covers 14 residues. This clonotype was obtained from a human patient who received an intestinal transplant, so some T cells may come from the graft donor. The V gene is TRBV7-3, the J gene TRBJ2-2; 10 bases fit TRBD2. Sequencing used ileum tissue, obtained approximately 480 days after intestinal transplant. The CDR3 bases are TGTGCCAGCAGCTGGCTAGCGGGGGCCGGGGAGCTGTTTTTT. As protein: CASSWLAGAGELFF.